This TCR beta chain was recovered during a study of T-cell memory formation after mild COVID-19. TCRdb called the 5' RACE reads again in MiXCR, with one record for every CDR3 protein. The table records fewer than 400,000 distinct CDR3 sequences, under 15% of them present only once. The clonotype was recovered from a man aged 18 to 30 who had mild COVID-19 (a few samples of this study predate the infection). Cell type and time point are not known. Source material: PBMCs or a T cell subset sorted from them (not recorded which).

The chain's CDR3 is CASSLAPPSGELFF. The CDR3 DNA is TGCGCCAGCAGCTTGGCCCCTCCATCCGGGGAGCTGTTTTTT. The chain recombines TRBV5-1 with TRBJ2-2; D uncertain. The CDR3 covers 14 residues. Germline V lookup: CDR1 SGHRS, CDR2 YFSETQ. V gave up 0 bases and J gave up 6 bases, with 9 bases separating them.